The rows below give T cell receptor beta chains drawn from one sample of a study of long-term antiretroviral therapy in people with HIV. Using immunoSEQ multiplex PCR, the repertoire was profiled, and TCRdb retains in-frame clones only, with some absent. The sample records fewer than 30,000 clones, 80% to 90% being singletons. Sequencing used unsorted PBMCs, obtained 1.8 years before starting antiretroviral therapy. These receptor sequences come from a man in his fifties or sixties with HIV. CDR3s include the opening cysteine and the closing phenylalanine or tryptophan. The D gene is left open where the match is weak. Clone sizes are given selectively: once, few, many, or a class where the clone is expanded.

cdr3_aa cdr3_nt cdr3_length d_call j_call clone_size v_call
CASSVRILTGFTYSGANVLTF TGCGCCAGCAGTGTAAGAATTCTGACAGGATTTACCTACTCTGGGGCCAACGTCCTGACTTTC 21 . TRBJ2-6 . TRBV10-2
CASSLSYGLELFF TGTGCCAGCAGTTTATCGTACGGATTGGAGCTGTTTTTT 13 . TRBJ2-2 . TRBV27
CASSLIAGGPGEQFF TGTGCCAGCAGCTTGATAGCGGGAGGGCCGGGTGAGCAGTTCTTC 15 TRBD2 TRBJ2-1 . TRBV7-8
CASSYGAGGPFNEQFF TGCGCCAGCAGCTATGGAGCGGGAGGGCCCTTCAATGAGCAGTTCTTC 16 TRBD2 TRBJ2-1 . TRBV5-1
CASSRTGTGGNTEAFF TGTGCCAGCTCACGTACCGGGACAGGGGGGAACACTGAAGCTTTCTTT 16 TRBD1 TRBJ1-1 . TRBV18
CASSVETYNEQFF TGTGCCAGCAGCGTAGAAACTTACAATGAGCAGTTCTTC 13 . TRBJ2-1 . TRBV9
CAISVSSPDTQYF TGTGCCATCAGTGTATCTAGTCCAGATACGCAGTATTTT 13 . TRBJ2-3 once TRBV10-3
CSVARGGETQYF TGCAGCGTTGCCAGAGGGGGAGAGACCCAGTACTTC 12 . TRBJ2-5 . TRBV29-1
CASSVFGQAGNTIYF TGTGCCAGCAGCGTCTTCGGACAGGCAGGAAACACCATATATTTT 15 TRBD1 TRBJ1-3 . TRBV9
CASSRQGFRADTQYF TGTGCCAGCTCACGACAGGGGTTTAGGGCAGATACGCAGTATTTT 15 TRBD1 TRBJ2-3 . TRBV11-3
CATSRGFAGGVINEQFF TGTGCCACCAGCAGAGGTTTTGCGGGAGGAGTAATTAATGAGCAGTTCTTC 17 TRBD2 TRBJ2-1 once TRBV15
CATSRVEGQTLFYEQYF TGTGCCACCAGCAGAGTGGAAGGCCAAACTCTTTTCTACGAGCAGTACTTC 17 . TRBJ2-7 . TRBV15
CASSSYRGTAWEQYF TGTGCCAGCTCATCCTACCGGGGAACGGCGTGGGAGCAGTACTTC 15 . TRBJ2-7 . TRBV18
CSSLMGHEQYF TGCAGTTCGCTAATGGGCCACGAGCAGTACTTC 11 . TRBJ2-7 . TRBV20-1
CASSPFGTLGGYTF TGTGCCAGCAGCCCCTTTGGGACTTTAGGGGGCTACACCTTC 14 . TRBJ1-2 few TRBV5-4
CASSLRTGGTEAFF TGTGCCAGCAGTCTCAGGACAGGGGGCACTGAAGCTTTCTTT 14 TRBD1 TRBJ1-1 . TRBV6-6
CASSLAVPSGGYTGELFF TGCGCCAGCAGCTTGGCCGTCCCTAGCGGGGGGTACACCGGGGAGCTGTTTTTT 18 TRBD2 TRBJ2-2 . TRBV5-1
CASRARGQAFATNEKLFF TGTGCCAGCAGAGCTAGGGGACAGGCCTTCGCAACTAATGAAAAACTGTTTTTT 18 TRBD1 TRBJ1-4 . TRBV2
CASSQDNEEKAFF TGTGCCAGCAGCCAAGACAACGAAGAGAAAGCTTTCTTT 13 . TRBJ1-1 . TRBV14
CASSIDGTGYDEQYF TGTGCCAGTAGTATAGACGGGACAGGGTATGACGAGCAGTACTTC 15 TRBD1 TRBJ2-7 few TRBV19
CASSLPQTGNTDTQYF TGCGCCAGCAGCTTACCCCAGACAGGCAACACAGATACGCAGTATTTT 16 . TRBJ2-3 . TRBV5-1
CASSLGHGRNYEQYF TGTGCCAGCAGCTTAGGGCACGGACGGAACTACGAGCAGTACTTC 15 . TRBJ2-7 . TRBV7-9
CASSLGGRGRYF TGCGCCAGCAGCTTGGGGGGCCGAGGACGGTATTTT 12 . TRBJ2-3 . TRBV5-1
CASSPPQDRDSEETQYF TGTGCCAGCAGCCCTCCGCAAGACAGGGATTCTGAAGAGACCCAGTACTTC 17 TRBD1 TRBJ2-5 . TRBV11-2
CASSLYPAGGTNEQFF TGTGCCAGCAGCTTATATCCGGCAGGGGGTACCAATGAGCAGTTCTTC 16 TRBD1 TRBJ2-1 . TRBV11-2
CASSSAGSQETQYF TGTGCCAGCAGCTCCGCCGGGTCCCAAGAGACCCAGTACTTC 14 . TRBJ2-5 . TRBV5-4
CASNLFELTQETQYF TGCGCCAGCAACCTTTTTGAACTCACCCAAGAGACCCAGTACTTC 15 . TRBJ2-5 . TRBV5-1
CASSLERGLNYGYTF TGTGCCAGCTCACTTGAGAGGGGTTTGAACTATGGCTACACCTTC 15 . TRBJ1-2 once TRBV18
CASSQEQNRNTEAFF TGCGCCAGCAGCCAAGAACAGAACAGAAACACTGAAGCTTTCTTT 15 . TRBJ1-1 once TRBV4-1
CASSLQGGDQPQHF TGTGCCAGCAGCTTGCAGGGTGGAGATCAGCCCCAGCATTTT 14 . TRBJ1-5 . TRBV7-2
CASSRDSSYEQYF TGTGCCAGCAGCCGGGACAGCTCCTACGAGCAGTACTTC 13 TRBD1 TRBJ2-7 . TRBV7-3
CASSPNRQETQYF TGTGCCAGCTCACCTAATAGACAAGAGACCCAGTACTTC 13 . TRBJ2-5 once TRBV18
CASRYRGGYNEQFF TGTGCCAGCAGGTACAGGGGTGGCTACAATGAGCAGTTCTTC 14 TRBD1 TRBJ2-1 . TRBV2
CASSPSGGVTEAFF TGTGCCAGCAGCCCCAGTGGGGGGGTAACTGAAGCTTTCTTT 14 . TRBJ1-1 . TRBV7-9
CASSLITGGEQFF TGTGCCAGCAGCTTAATAACTGGTGGTGAGCAGTTCTTC 13 . TRBJ2-1 . TRBV11-2
CASSLLGGLENTIYF TGCGCCAGCAGCTTGCTGGGGGGCTTGGAAAACACCATATATTTT 15 . TRBJ1-3 . TRBV5-1
CSVEGSPSSYNEQFF TGCAGCGTTGAAGGTAGCCCGAGCTCCTACAATGAGCAGTTCTTC 15 . TRBJ2-1 once TRBV29-1
CASSQGGRGAEQYF TGCGCCAGCAGCCAAGGTGGACGGGGGGCCGAGCAGTACTTC 14 . TRBJ2-7 . TRBV4-3
CASSLGAYNYGYTF TGTGCCAGCAGCTTAGGGGCCTACAACTATGGCTACACCTTC 14 . TRBJ1-2 . TRBV11-2
CASRKGGAYGYTF TGTGCCAGCCGCAAGGGGGGGGCCTATGGCTACACCTTC 13 . TRBJ1-2 . TRBV19
CASSLGSLVTNAYEQYF TGCGCCAGCAGCTTGGGGTCGTTGGTCACCAATGCCTACGAGCAGTACTTC 17 . TRBJ2-7 . TRBV5-1
CASSLGREEKLFF TGTGCCAGCAGCTTAGGCAGGGAGGAAAAACTGTTTTTT 13 . TRBJ1-4 . TRBV7-2
CASSLNRDTEAFF TGTGCCAGCAGCTTAAACAGGGACACTGAAGCTTTCTTT 13 . TRBJ1-1 . TRBV7-3
CASSLDRNQPQHF TGTGCCAGCAGTCTGGACAGAAATCAGCCCCAGCATTTT 13 . TRBJ1-5 . TRBV28
CASAFGGANQPQHF TGTGCCAGCGCCTTCGGAGGGGCAAATCAGCCCCAGCATTTT 14 . TRBJ1-5 . TRBV7-2
CASTFGGPQHF TGTGCCAGCACTTTCGGGGGACCCCAGCATTTT 11 . TRBJ1-5 . TRBV25-1
CASSLLPRGGTDTQYF TGCGCCAGCAGCTTGTTACCGCGGGGGGGCACAGATACGCAGTATTTT 16 TRBD2 TRBJ2-3 . TRBV5-1
CASSSWWDRGYNEQFF TGTGCCAGCAGCTCATGGTGGGACAGGGGCTACAATGAGCAGTTCTTC 16 TRBD1 TRBJ2-1 once TRBV11-2